This T cell receptor beta chain stems from a study of blood T cell repertoires in COVID-19 (dated by TCRdb to the early 2020s). As for the study more broadly: The collaborator samples originated in the United States, Italy and Spain and spanned the acute and convalescent phases of COVID-19. The prospective study material was composed of cDNA or gDNA derived from T cells, B-cell-depleted T cells, or PBMCs. Subjects who had been exposed to COVID-19, were actively infected with it, or had recovered from it provided the deeply sampled blood TCRbeta repertoires that made up the dataset. The repertoires were made available in a free public database intended to serve as a resource for research on the immune response to SARS-CoV-2. Samples came from the ongoing ImmuneRACE study (first 160 participants) plus 1,254 subjects from 6 global collaborators. Nearly every sample came with metadata listing a de-identified subject ID, COVID-19 status, age in years and sex. Where available, HLA class I and class II types were obtained from metadata supplied by the sample provider rather than from assay-based typing. What the work shows at the level of the full study, not this receptor alone: The amount of clinical and demographic metadata varied by source and participant and was provided uncurated.

Collaborating institutions collected whole blood in K2EDTA tubes following their own protocols. For TCRbeta analysis, collaborators shipped samples as frozen whole blood, isolated PBMCs, or DNA extracted from either of those sample types. CDR1 and CDR2, looked up from the germline V gene (reference sequence), are SGHNT and YYREEE. Reading from cysteine to phenylalanine, the CDR3 counts 13 amino acids. Only the CDR3 part of the read is kept: 39 bases, read in frame from the first base. Trimming costs V 0 bases and J 3 bases, and their ends lie 6 bases apart. About this clone: Its cognate antigen has yet to be identified. No per-base quality is available; no much larger clone lies one base away.

TCRbeta CDR3 regions were amplified from genomic DNA by means of the immunoSEQ Assay, a bias-controlled multiplex PCR. For the original study's pipeline: Nucleated cell counts per sample were estimated from amplification of reference gene primers within the assay. To quantify the absolute abundance of each unique TCRbeta CDR3 rearrangement, sequence reads were collapsed and filtered. For each sample, productive Simpson clonality was calculated by taking the square root of Simpson's diversity index across productive rearrangements. This is the immuneACCESS table as TCRdb keeps it, with only in-frame sequences that have V and J called. A part of the clones is gone; compared with another copy, unresolved V genes explain less than half, and the rest is unexplained. V, J and clone size were drawn from that table, and D and trimming were deduced from the DNA. The sample data list about 130,000 clones, and approximately 91% of these were observed just once. Together, the top ten hold roughly 1.2% of the sample.

Here the chain combines TRBV5-4 and TRBJ1-2; the D gene is perhaps TRBD1, from 5 matching bases. The TCR comes from an elderly woman with acute or convalescent COVID-19. Specimen: peripheral blood. The DNA sequence reads TGTGCCAGCAGCTTGGAAGGGGACTATGGCTACACCTTC. This sequence encodes CASSLEGDYGYTF.